The 30 T cell receptor beta chains presented below share a single source sample, sequenced in a study of T cells in Graves' hyperthyroidism and ophthalmopathy. There were TCR beta CDR3 regions amplified from RNA transcripts. An initial round of RT-PCR targeting the TCR CDR3 relied on the HTBI primer set. TCRdb re-called the multiplex PCR reads through MiXCR, storing one row per CDR3 protein. The sample shows approximately 520,000 distinct CDR3 sequences, approximately 25% of them seen only once. Sample: blood. All receptors come from a woman aged 25 to 39 with Graves' ophthalmopathy.

The sample holds many counts of this clonotype. The chain uses TRBV19 and TRBJ1-1; D uncertain. The germline V gene encodes CDR1 LNHDA and CDR2 SQIVND (reference sequence). The CDR3 runs to 13 residues. Trimming pared 4 bases from V and 0 bases from J, leaving 6 bases between. CDR3 amino acids: CASSRALNTEAFF. The DNA for the CDR3 is TGTGCCAGTAGTAGGGCTCTGAACACTGAAGCTTTCTTT.

This chain joins TRBV6-1 and TRBJ1-5; tentative D call: TRBD1 (5 bases). This CDR3 has 17 amino acids. CDR1 MNHNS and CDR2 SASEGT come from the germline V gene. With 7 bases removed from V and 1 base from J, the gap between germline ends came to 20 bases. CDR3 protein: CASKRVSGRMSNQPQHF. The CDR3 region has the DNA TGTGCCAGCAAAAGGGTATCGGGGCGCATGAGCAATCAGCCCCAGCATTTT.

The rearrangement links TRBV24-1 to TRBJ1-2; D is perhaps TRBD1 (5 bases). The V end lost 6 bases, the J end lost 3 bases, and 10 bases lay between the germline ends. Per germline, CDR1 KGHDR and CDR2 SFDVKD. The CDR3 is made up of 13 amino acids. CDR3 residues: CATSQGTDYGYTF. CDR3 DNA: TGTGCCACCAGTCAAGGGACCGACTATGGCTACACCTTC.

The rearrangement uses TRBV7-2 and TRBJ2-7, with D unclear. This CDR3 has 14 residues. Trimming shortened V by 3 bases and J by 2 bases, and 11 bases separated the two germline ends. CDR1 is SGHTA, CDR2 FQGNSA, per germline. Here the CDR3 reads CASSFSYGAYEQYF. In DNA, the CDR3 is TGTGCCAGCAGCTTCTCCTATGGGGCCTACGAGCAGTACTTC.

Details on this clonotype: A read error may produce the germline difference seen at one junction end. This chain connects TRBV12-3 or TRBV12-4 to TRBJ2-4; TRBD2 matches at 14 bases. The CDR3 runs to 18 residues. The chain's CDR3 is CASSFGLAGGLAKNIKYF. CDR3 sequence (DNA): TGTGCCAGCAGTTTTGGACTAGCGGGGGGTCTAGCCAAAAACATTAAGTACTTC.

V gene TRBV27 combines with J gene TRBJ1-5; D is possibly TRBD1 (6 bases). The V end was cut by 4 bases, the J end by 5 bases, with 18 bases between. Germline values: CDR1 MNHEY, CDR2 SMNVEV (reference sequence). This CDR3 contains 16 residues. CDR3 protein: CASSSDIGNRDQPQHF. The CDR3 bases are TGTGCCAGCAGTTCAGATATAGGAAACAGGGATCAGCCCCAGCATTTT.

This clonotype appeared many times. The chain is built from TRBV10-3 and TRBJ1-2, with unresolved D. Germline V gives CDR1 ENHRY, CDR2 SYGVKD. V gave up 6 bases and J gave up 4 bases, with 12 bases separating them. The CDR3 contains 13 residues. The CDR3 region is CAISPEQFYGYTF. The CDR3, as DNA: TGTGCCATCAGCCCGGAACAATTCTATGGCTACACCTTC.

In its sample, this clonotype was seen many times. The chain uses TRBV5-1 and TRBJ1-1, with 7 bases lining up with TRBD1. The CDR3 is 14 amino acids. The V gene's germline CDR1 is SGHRS and CDR2 YFSETQ. Trimming took 1 base from V and 1 from J; bases not matched to a gene: 1. The CDR3 region has the DNA TGCGCCAGCAGCTTGAGACAGGGGAACACTGAAGCTTTCTTT. It codes for CASSLRQGNTEAFF.

This clonotype was detected only a few times. The chain joins TRBV11-1 to TRBJ2-7; TRBD1 is a possible D gene (6 bases). Trimming stripped 2 bases from V and 3 bases from J, with 17 bases between. Germline CDR1 reads SGHAT; CDR2 reads FQDESV (reference sequence). CDR3 length equals 16 residues. The CDR3 reads CASSLTGLRAGYEQYF. The DNA for the CDR3 is TGTGCCAGCAGCTTAACAGGGCTGCGGGCCGGCTACGAGCAGTACTTC.

This clonotype was seen ten or more times. The rearrangement uses TRBV11-2 and TRBJ2-7, with D unresolved. Trimming removed 0 bases at V and 5 bases at J, with 5 bases between. The length of the CDR3 is 12 residues. The germline V gene has CDR1 SGHAT and CDR2 FQNNGV. The CDR3 region has the DNA TGTGCCAGCAGCTTAGACTCTAACGAGCAGTACTTC. This encodes CASSLDSNEQYF.

This clonotype has a handful of counts. The V and J genes are TRBV2 and TRBJ2-5; no clear D gene. This CDR3 comprises 13 residues. V dropped 3 bases and J dropped 4 bases, with 9 bases sitting between them. Germline assignment: CDR1 SNHLY and CDR2 FYNNEI. The CDR3 DNA sequence: TGTGCCAGCAGTGAGGGGTGGCGAGAGACCCAGTACTTC. It yields the protein CASSEGWRETQYF.

This clonotype has at least ten counts. The chain links TRBV20-1 to TRBJ2-7; 7 bases agree with TRBD1. CDR1 DFQATT and CDR2 SNEGSKA come from the germline V gene (reference sequence). With V trimmed by 0 bases and J by 9 bases, 11 bases remained unmatched. This CDR3 spans 14 amino acids. The CDR3 here is CSARDIGDSRGQYF. The CDR3 nucleotides are TGCAGTGCTAGAGATATAGGGGACAGTCGAGGGCAGTACTTC.

This clonotype was recorded at least ten times. The chain has TRBV11-1 and TRBJ1-2, with unresolved D. CDR3 length: 12 amino acids. CDR1 and CDR2 (germline): SGHAT, FQDESV (reference sequence). The V end lost 5 bases, the J end lost 2 bases, and 6 bases lay between the germline ends. The chain's CDR3 is CASSQENYGYTF. DNA of the CDR3: TGTGCCAGCAGCCAAGAGAACTATGGCTACACCTTC.

Details on this clonotype: This could be a read error, since a much larger clone is one nucleotide away. This rearrangement joins TRBV9 to TRBJ2-7; possible D gene TRBD2, 5 bases. CDR1 is SGDLS and CDR2 is YYNGEE in the germline V gene. V lost 0 bases and J 2 bases, leaving 6 bases between the germline ends. CDR3 length equals 13 residues. CDR3 sequence: CASSVGGTYEQYF. The CDR3 bases are TGTGCCAGCAGCGTAGGAGGGACCTACGAGCAGTACTTC.

This clonotype was seen many times. The chain couples TRBV20-1 to TRBJ1-5, with D hard to call. Trimming took off 0 bases at V and 2 bases at J, with 8 bases between the two ends. Germline V CDR1 and CDR2: DFQATT, SNEGSKA (reference sequence). This CDR3 contains 14 residues. The CDR3 DNA sequence: TGCAGTGCTAGAGATCTGCGGGGCAATCAGCCCCAGCATTTT. Protein product: CSARDLRGNQPQHF.

This chain links TRBV7-8 with TRBJ2-7; 7 nucleotides agree with TRBD1. CDR1 and CDR2 (germline): SGHVS, FQNEAQ. This CDR3 spans 15 amino acids. The V segment lost 1 base and the J segment 6 bases; nucleotides outside the gene matches: 9. The DNA for the CDR3 is TGTGCCAGCAGCTTAGGGGCAGGGGGATGGTCCGAGCAGTACTTC. Its protein is CASSLGAGGWSEQYF.

Many counts were recorded for this clonotype. The chain combines TRBV20-1 with TRBJ1-1; TRBD1 is a possible D gene (5 bases). Trimming stripped 7 bases from V and 3 bases from J, with 12 bases between. This CDR3 region has 12 residues. The germline V gene has CDR1 DFQATT and CDR2 SNEGSKA (reference sequence). The CDR3 coding sequence is TGCAGTGTGGTGACAGCATACACTGAAGCTTTCTTT. This translates into CSVVTAYTEAFF.

In this sample, this clonotype turned up a few times. The rearrangement joins TRBV28 to TRBJ1-5; a possible D gene is TRBD1 (6 bases). The germline CDR1 and CDR2 sequences are MDHEN and SYDVKM. The CDR3 is made up of 17 amino acids. Between the trimmed V and J ends, which lost 6 bases and 5 bases, there was a span of 23 bases. CDR3 coding DNA: TGTGCCAGCAGAGCCGAAAGGGCGGACAGAGTTCATCAGCCCCAGCATTTT. Residues: CASRAERADRVHQPQHF.

The gene calls are TRBV6-1 and TRBJ2-6, with 7 nucleotides matching TRBD1. The CDR3 runs to 15 residues. Looked up from germline, CDR1 is MNHNS and CDR2 is SASEGT. V was clipped by 5 bases and J by 3 bases; unmatched bases: 4. The CDR3 bases are TGTGCCAGCAGTCTGCGGACAGGTGGGGCCAACGTCCTGACTTTC. It translates to CASSLRTGGANVLTF.

This clonotype was counted ten times or more. This chain joins TRBV7-2 and TRBJ2-5, with a possible D match to TRBD1 (6 bases). Germline values: CDR1 SGHTA, CDR2 FQGNSA. CDR3 length: 14 amino acids. V was clipped by 5 bases and J by 3 bases, with 13 bases between them. CDR3 residues: CASSRGQHKETQYF. The CDR3, as DNA: TGTGCCAGCAGCCGTGGACAGCACAAAGAGACCCAGTACTTC.

Ten or more counts support this clonotype. CDR3 loop: CSVEARQETQYF. CDR3 DNA sequence: TGCAGCGTTGAGGCCAGACAAGAGACCCAGTACTTC. The chain has TRBV29-1 and TRBJ2-5; D gene unclear. The CDR3 has 12 amino acids. Germline assignment: CDR1 SQVTM and CDR2 ANQGSEA. V lost 3 bases, J lost 2 bases, and 7 bases lay in between.

This clonotype was found many times. The rearrangement joins TRBV5-1 to TRBJ2-7, with D unresolved. CDR1 is SGHRS and CDR2 is YFSETQ in the germline V gene. V lost 5 bases and J lost 2, with 14 bases in between. The CDR3 is made up of 14 amino acids. The DNA for the CDR3 is TGCGCCAGCAGTCCGTTTTCGGTCGCCTACGAGCAGTACTTC. As protein: CASSPFSVAYEQYF.

This clonotype has a count of ten or more. The CDR3 bases are TGCAGTGCTCCCCTCGGTCGGTTGGACACTGAAGCTTTCTTT. It translates to CSAPLGRLDTEAFF. The chain recombines TRBV20-1 with TRBJ1-1; D is ambiguous. V dropped 5 bases and J dropped 3 bases, with 16 bases sitting between them. The CDR3 is made up of 14 amino acids. Germline CDR1 is DFQATT and CDR2 is SNEGSKA (reference sequence).

The sample holds many counts of this clonotype. The chain links TRBV10-1 to TRBJ1-2; TRBD1 aligns across 8 bases. The J segment lost 1 base and the V segment lost 2 bases, leaving 9 bases of the junction unmatched. The CDR3 length is 17 residues. CDR1 is WNHNN, CDR2 SYGVQD, per germline (reference sequence). CDR3 loop: CASSEGRRQGINYGYTF. The CDR3 coding sequence is TGCGCCAGCAGTGAGGGGAGGAGACAGGGGATTAACTATGGCTACACCTTC.

This clonotype was recorded many times. For the CDR3, the DNA is TGTGCCAGCAGCTTAGGGGGGCAGGGTAGTGAGACCCAGTACTTC. Protein: CASSLGGQGSETQYF. The V call is TRBV7-2, the J call TRBJ2-5; the D gene is possibly TRBD1 (6 bases). There are 15 residues in the CDR3. V was cut by 1 base and J by 5 bases, with 14 bases left in between. Germline CDR1 is SGHTA and CDR2 is FQGNSA.

The chain uses TRBV20-1 and TRBJ2-7; TRBD1 matches at 9 bases. V gave up 6 bases and J gave up 3 bases; unmatched junction bases: 6. Germline V gene lookup returns CDR1 DFQATT and CDR2 SNEGSKA (reference sequence). The CDR3 contains 13 residues. The CDR3 DNA sequence: TGCAGTGCGGGGACAGGGAGGCTCTACGAGCAGTACTTC. Translating gives CSAGTGRLYEQYF.

The sample holds many counts of this clonotype. The chain couples TRBV20-1 to TRBJ2-2; 10 bases line up with TRBD1. The CDR3 runs to 17 residues. The V gene end was trimmed by 1 base and the J gene end by 4 bases; junction bases not matched to a gene: 9. Germline V gene data show CDR1 as DFQATT and CDR2 as SNEGSKA (reference sequence). The CDR3 DNA reads as TGCAGTGCTAGAGGACAGGGGGCTGACTTGTTCACCGGGGAGCTGTTTTTT. It translates to CSARGQGADLFTGELFF.

A note on this clonotype: An end of the junction differs from the germline gene, which may be a read error. This sequence joins TRBV29-1 and TRBJ2-7; 7 nucleotides align to TRBD2. The CDR3 extends over 13 amino acids. Germline assignment: CDR1 SQVTM and CDR2 ANQGSEA. CDR3 amino acids: CSALGGVSYEQHF. CDR3 coding DNA: TGCAGCGCCCTGGGGGGGGTTTCCTACGAGCAGCACTTC.

In its sample, this clonotype was seen many times. The chain has TRBV20-1 and TRBJ2-7; 12 nucleotides agree with TRBD2. CDR1 is DFQATT, CDR2 SNEGSKA, per germline (reference sequence). The V segment lost 2 bases and the J segment 3 bases; nucleotides outside the gene matches: 2. The CDR3 runs 14 residues. The DNA for the CDR3 is TGCAGTGCTAGATCACTAGCGGGGGGCTACGAGCAGTACTTC. It specifies CSARSLAGGYEQYF.

This clonotype was observed many times. The junction differs from germline at one of its ends, possibly a read error. The rearrangement links TRBV6-1 to TRBJ2-5, with 7 bases lining up with TRBD2. There are 13 residues in the CDR3. Germline loops: CDR1 MNHNS, CDR2 SASEGT. CDR3 bases: TGTGCCAGCAGAGAAGCGGGGCGGGAGACCCAGTACTTC. Protein: CASREAGRETQYF.